The T cell receptor beta chain described here comes from a study of lymphopenia after photon versus proton radiotherapy. Trimming stripped 4 bases from V and 1 base from J, with 7 bases between. In germline, CDR1 is SQVTM, CDR2 ANQGSEA. This CDR3 is built from 12 residues. Repertoires were generated with immunoSEQ multiplex PCR, while TCRdb's copy carries only in-frame clones and drops some. The sample includes approximately 30,000 clones, approximately 95% seen only once; the top ten take just over 0.7%. The chain employs TRBV29-1 and TRBJ1-1; no definite D call. This clonotype was obtained from a woman aged 50 to 65 with cholangiocarcinoma. Sequencing used peripheral blood, obtained from a patient treated with photon-based radiotherapy. The CDR3 DNA sequence: TGCAGCGTTGGATGGGGGAACACTGAAGCTTTCTTT. Translating gives CSVGWGNTEAFF.